These 22 T cell receptor beta chains share one sample of origin, sequenced in a study of blood T cell repertoires in COVID-19. Sequencing was performed with immunoSEQ multiplex PCR; in TCRdb, only in-frame clones are kept and a portion is missing. The sample lists 200,000 to 250,000 clones, approximately 82% seen once, with 2.5% to 3% in the top ten. Sequenced: peripheral blood. All receptors derive from an older woman with active or convalescent COVID-19.

J is TRBJ1-1 and V is TRBV6-5; D remains unclear. The length of the CDR3 is 12 residues. The V end lost 4 bases, the J end lost 7 bases, and 10 bases lay between the germline ends. Germline V gene data show CDR1 as MNHEY and CDR2 as SVGAGI. DNA of the CDR3: TGTGCCAGCAGTTCTCCGTCCAGTGAAGCTTTCTTT. Its translation: CASSSPSSEAFF.

This chain uses TRBV6-5 with TRBJ1-6, with 11 nucleotides matching TRBD1. Germline CDR1 MNHEY, CDR2 SVGAGI. CDR3 size: 16 residues. V was clipped by 2 bases and J by 8 bases; unmatched bases: 5. CDR3 region: CASSYPRDRGDSPLHF. The CDR3 nucleotides are TGTGCCAGCAGTTACCCGCGGGACAGGGGGGATTCACCCCTCCACTTT.

V usage is TRBV5-4 and J usage is TRBJ2-1; 7 nucleotides line up with TRBD1. V shed 2 bases and J 0 bases; nucleotides not matched to a gene: 2. The CDR3 length is 15 residues. CDR1 is SGHNT and CDR2 is YYREEE in the germline V gene (reference sequence). In nucleotides, the CDR3 is TGTGCCAGCAGCTTACAGGGGAGCTCCTACAATGAGCAGTTCTTC. Translation: CASSLQGSSYNEQFF.

This chain connects TRBV28 to TRBJ2-3, with 7 bases matching TRBD2. Trimming at V came to 6 bases and at J to 4 bases, leaving 4 bases not matched to a gene. The germline V gene has CDR1 MDHEN and CDR2 SYDVKM. The CDR3 extends over 13 amino acids. CDR3 sequence (DNA): TGTGCCAGCAGACCCACTAGCGCAGATACGCAGTATTTT. Translated: CASRPTSADTQYF. Variable domain in full (rest from reference TRBV28 and TRBJ2-3): DVKVTQSSRYLVKRTGEKVFLECVQDMDHENMFWYRQDPGLGLRLIYFSYDVKMKEKGDIPEGYSVSREKKERFSLILESASTNQTSMYLCASRPTSADTQYFGPGTRLTVL.

This clone was seen a few times. This chain uses TRBV27 with TRBJ1-4; D gene unclear. CDR1 is MNHEY and CDR2 is SMNVEV in the germline V gene (reference sequence). CDR3 size: 16 residues. V shed 0 bases and J shed 0 bases, with 8 bases lying between them. The CDR3, as DNA: TGTGCCAGCAGTTTATCGATCGGTACAACTAATGAAAAACTGTTTTTT. It yields the protein CASSLSIGTTNEKLFF.

This chain links TRBV7-2 with TRBJ2-7; D is possibly TRBD2 (6 bases). Germline CDR1 SGHTA, CDR2 FQGNSA. The CDR3 totals 13 residues. The V end was cut by 9 bases, the J end by 5 bases, with 17 bases between. CDR3 residues: CASSRTTLDEQYF. The CDR3 DNA follows: TGTGCCAGTTCCCGGACTACACTCGACGAGCAGTACTTC. The full variable domain, with the rest looked up from reference TRBV7-2 and TRBJ2-7, is GAGVSQSPSNKVTEKGKDVELRCDPISGHTALYWYRQSLGQGLEFLIYFQGNSAPDKSGLPSDRFSAERTGGSVSTLTIQRTQQEDSAVYLCASSRTTLDEQYFGPGTRLTVT.

This chain connects TRBV28 to TRBJ1-2, with a weak D call TRBD1 (5 bases). V shed 5 bases and J shed 8 bases, with 21 bases lying between them. Germline V gives CDR1 MDHEN, CDR2 SYDVKM. The CDR3 has 15 residues. Here the CDR3 reads CASSGQGGSSTGYTF. CDR3 DNA: TGTGCCAGCAGTGGTCAGGGCGGCTCATCTACAGGCTACACCTTC.

This clone was picked up a small number of times. CDR3 DNA: TGTGCCAGCAGTTTAGACGGGAACAATGAGCAGTTCTTC. Its translation is CASSLDGNNEQFF. V and J are TRBV12-3 or TRBV12-4 and TRBJ2-1; maybe TRBD2 (5 bases). V was trimmed by 1 base and J by 5 bases, leaving 6 bases between them. CDR3 length: 13 amino acids.

The genes are TRBV5-3 and TRBJ1-4; 7 bases match TRBD1. TRBV5-3 is an ORF for which the function is uncertain. The CDR3 contains 20 residues. The J segment lost 0 bases and the V segment lost 3 bases, leaving 17 bases of the junction unmatched. CDR3 sequence (DNA): TGTGCCAGAAGCTGGGACAGAACCCTAAACGCTGGAACAACTAATGAAAAACTGTTTTTT. This sequence encodes CARSWDRTLNAGTTNEKLFF.

This chain connects TRBV5-1 to TRBJ2-1, with 8 positions matching TRBD2. After removal of 3 bases from V and 6 bases from J, the junction contained 8 bases not matched to a gene. The germline CDR1 and CDR2 sequences are SGHRS and YFSETQ. This CDR3 has 15 amino acids. The CDR3 loop reads CASSYGLAGRNEQFF. CDR3 bases: TGCGCCAGCAGCTATGGCCTAGCGGGTCGCAATGAGCAGTTCTTC.

The chain combines TRBV2 with TRBJ2-3; 8 bases fit TRBD2. Germline values: CDR1 SNHLY, CDR2 FYNNEI. V trimming: 7 bases; J trimming: 4 bases; junction bases outside the gene matches: 7. The CDR3 covers 14 residues. The CDR3 spells CASIGGGSPDTQYF. The DNA of the CDR3 is TGTGCCAGCATCGGCGGGGGGTCCCCAGATACGCAGTATTTT.

The chain couples TRBV30 to TRBJ1-5, with unresolved D. CDR1 and CDR2 from the germline V gene are GTSNPN and SVGIG (reference sequence). V was clipped by 2 bases and J by 5 bases, with 13 bases between them. The CDR3 length is 14 residues. The CDR3 protein is CAWSYPSTDQPQHF. The DNA for the CDR3 is TGTGCCTGGAGTTATCCTTCAACGGATCAGCCCCAGCATTTT.

This clone was detected a few times. The chain carries TRBV11-2 and TRBJ2-7, with D maybe TRBD2 (5 bases). CDR1 and CDR2 from the germline V gene are SGHAT and FQNNGV. The CDR3 loop spans 14 amino acids. Trimming left V 5 bases short and J 4 bases short, with 15 bases between. CDR3 in DNA: TGTGCCAGCAGCGGAAACCGGGGTTTTTACGAGCAGTACTTC. It is translated as CASSGNRGFYEQYF. Full variable domain (remainder filled in from reference TRBV11-2 and TRBJ2-7): EAGVAQSPRYKIIEKRQSVAFWCNPISGHATLYWYQQILGQGPKLLIQFQNNGVVDDSQLPKDRFSAERLKGVDSTLKIQPAKLEDSAVYLCASSGNRGFYEQYFGPGTRLTVT.

This chain links TRBV10-3 with TRBJ2-3; the match to TRBD2 covers 13 bases. Germline CDR1 reads ENHRY; CDR2 reads SYGVKD. The CDR3 covers 17 residues. The ends lost 6 bases at V and 1 base at J; junction bases unmatched: 7. The DNA for the CDR3 is TGTGCCATCAGCACTAGCGGGGGGGGCGGGGGCACAGATACGCAGTATTTT. Translated: CAISTSGGGGGTDTQYF.

CDR3 protein: CATSSERGLADSLRSDTQYF. The CDR3 DNA follows: TGTGCCACCAGCAGCGAAAGGGGACTAGCGGACTCTCTGAGGTCGGATACGCAGTATTTT. This chain links TRBV15 with TRBJ2-3; 11 nucleotides align to TRBD2. From germline, CDR1 is LNHNV and CDR2 YYDKDF (reference sequence). The CDR3 runs to 20 residues. With V trimmed by 3 bases and J by 6 bases, 20 bases remained unmatched.

This clone was counted only a few times. This chain joins TRBV11-2 and TRBJ1-5; D is unclear. Per germline, CDR1 SGHAT and CDR2 FQNNGV. V was pared by 3 bases and J by 0 bases, with 6 bases between. The CDR3 loop spans 14 amino acids. The DNA for the CDR3 is TGTGCCAGCAGCTTTCACAGTAGCAATCAGCCCCAGCATTTT. Its translation is CASSFHSSNQPQHF.

The rearrangement uses TRBV28 and TRBJ1-2; 7 nucleotides agree with TRBD1. This CDR3 comprises 15 residues. Germline values: CDR1 MDHEN, CDR2 SYDVKM. J gave up 6 bases and V 10 bases, and 17 bases lay outside the gene matches. CDR3 protein: CATTAGGQQIDGYTF. CDR3 coding DNA: TGTGCCACCACCGCTGGGGGACAGCAGATAGATGGCTACACCTTC.

The rearrangement uses TRBV19 and TRBJ1-2; TRBD1 aligns across 7 bases. The CDR3 sequence is 14 residues long. Germline CDR1 and CDR2: LNHDA and SQIVND (reference sequence). V trimming: 7 bases; J trimming: 7 bases; junction bases outside the gene matches: 12. The CDR3 protein is CASTIYIAGGGYTF. In nucleotides, the CDR3 is TGTGCCAGTACCATCTACATCGCAGGGGGTGGCTACACCTTC. Complete variable domain (other parts from reference TRBV19 and TRBJ1-2): DGGITQSPKYLFRKEGQNVTLSCEQNLNHDAMYWYRQDPGQGLRLIYYSQIVNDFQKGDIAEGYSVSREKKESFPLTVTSAQKNPTAFYLCASTIYIAGGGYTFGSGTRLTVV.

J is TRBJ1-2 and V is TRBV7-3; unclear D gene. The V gene's germline CDR1 is SGHTA and CDR2 FQGTGA. The CDR3 is 13 residues long. V lost 1 base to trimming and J lost 5 bases, with 8 bases between them. DNA of the CDR3: TGTGCCAGCAGCTTAAGCCAGAAGTATGGCTACACCTTC. Its translation is CASSLSQKYGYTF.

The J gene is TRBJ2-7, the V gene TRBV3-1 (or the pseudogene TRBV3-2); D call uncertain. V was clipped by 5 bases and J by 6 bases, with 14 bases between them. The CDR3 has 13 residues. CDR1 is LGHDT, CDR2 YNNKEL, per germline (reference sequence). CDR3 nucleotide sequence: TGTGCCAGCAGCAAAAGCATAGATAGCGAGCAGTACTTC. Its protein is CASSKSIDSEQYF.

CDR3 region: CASSIDRAGTYNEQFF. The CDR3 DNA follows: TGTGCCAGTAGTATAGATCGGGCGGGAACCTACAATGAGCAGTTCTTC. V and J are TRBV19 and TRBJ2-1, with D possibly being TRBD2 (6 bases). CDR3 length: 16 residues. The germline V gene encodes CDR1 LNHDA and CDR2 SQIVND (reference sequence). V lost 0 bases to trimming and J lost 2 bases, with 11 bases between them.

The rearrangement uses TRBV6-6 and TRBJ1-1; maybe TRBD1 (5 bases). Germline loops: CDR1 MNHNY, CDR2 SVGAGI (reference sequence). V was cut by 11 bases and J by 0 bases, with 16 bases left in between. The CDR3 is 14 residues long. The CDR3 region is CAHGGSRMNTEAFF. Here the CDR3 DNA reads TGTGCCCACGGGGGGAGTCGGATGAACACTGAAGCTTTCTTT.